This TCR beta chain was found in a study of tumor-infiltrating lymphocytes in primary liver carcinoma. Findings and limits, study-wide: Researchers report that only about 8-25% of top clones turned up in all five tumor regions.

Co-extraction of both nucleic acids (RNA and DNA) used about 19-33 mg of unsorted bulk tissue. Total RNA (around 510 ng) served as template for TCR beta cDNA synthesis primed by a constant-region primer. Investigators got TCR beta libraries out of three nested multiplex PCR rounds, done with slightly modified ARM-PCR. Investigators reported that the first two PCR rounds, at 10 cycles each, used TRBV1-TRBV30 forward primers with a C-beta reverse primer. TCRdb ran MiXCR on the multiplex PCR reads and lists one entry per CDR3 protein. The table includes approximately 190,000 distinct CDR3 sequences, 85% detected once. From germline, CDR1 is MNHEY and CDR2 SVGEGT. CDR3 length: 13 amino acids. V dropped 8 bases and J dropped 5 bases, with 12 bases sitting between them. A note on this clonotype: What it binds is unknown.

The source of this sequence is a man aged 40-55 years with primary liver carcinoma and hepatitis B virus infection. The chain combines TRBV6-2 or TRBV6-3 with TRBJ2-2, with D possibly being TRBD2 (6 bases). Sequenced: tumor tissue from primary liver carcinoma. Here the CDR3 reads CASCLTRTGELFF. The CDR3 region has the DNA TGTGCCAGCTGCTTGACTAGAACCGGGGAGCTGTTTTTT.